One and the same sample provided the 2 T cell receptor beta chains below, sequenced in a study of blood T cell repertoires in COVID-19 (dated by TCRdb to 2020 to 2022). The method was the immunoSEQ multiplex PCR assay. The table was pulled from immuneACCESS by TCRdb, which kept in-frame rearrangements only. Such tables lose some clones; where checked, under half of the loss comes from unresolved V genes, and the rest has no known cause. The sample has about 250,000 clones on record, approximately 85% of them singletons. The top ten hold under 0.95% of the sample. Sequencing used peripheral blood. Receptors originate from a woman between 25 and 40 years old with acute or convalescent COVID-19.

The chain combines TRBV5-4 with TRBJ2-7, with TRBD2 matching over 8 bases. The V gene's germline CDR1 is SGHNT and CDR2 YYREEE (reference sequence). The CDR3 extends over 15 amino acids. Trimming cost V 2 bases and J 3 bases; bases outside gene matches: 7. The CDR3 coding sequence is TGTGCCAGCAGCTTTATACTAGCGGACCTCTACGAGCAGTACTTC. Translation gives CASSFILADLYEQYF.

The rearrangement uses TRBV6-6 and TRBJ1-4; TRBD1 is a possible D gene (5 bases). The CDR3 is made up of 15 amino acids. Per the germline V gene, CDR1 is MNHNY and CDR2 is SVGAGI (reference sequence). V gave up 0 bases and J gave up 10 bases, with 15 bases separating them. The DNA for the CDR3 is TGTGCCAGCAGTTACTCCGGGGCCGGGAGGGGAAAACTGTTTTTT. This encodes CASSYSGAGRGKLFF.